The sequence of this T cell receptor (beta chain) was determined in a study of T cells in pancreatic ductal adenocarcinoma. Notes on the study in general: Tumor and blood clonality did not differ significantly, about 0.11 versus 0.078.

The selected patients with pancreatic ductal adenocarcinoma had surgery but no neoadjuvant therapy. Produced via immunoSEQ multiplex PCR; TCRdb's table is partial and in-frame only. Among roughly 11,000 clones listed, 86% were seen once. Germline values: CDR1 SGHNT, CDR2 YENEEA. The CDR3 length is 12 residues. Trimming shortened V by 5 bases and J by 8 bases, and 10 bases separated the two germline ends. To note about this clone: As yet, its antigen is unknown.

This TCR came from a human donor with pancreatic ductal adenocarcinoma. Input material: PBMCs. V usage is TRBV11-3 and J usage is TRBJ2-1; D uncertain. The CDR3 sequence: CASSRWPYEQFF. The CDR3 nucleotides read TGTGCCAGCAGCCGATGGCCGTATGAGCAGTTCTTC.